This T cell receptor beta chain emerged from a study of cytomegalovirus exposure and HLA in healthy donors. Study summary: For the approximately 400 genotyped donors, approximately 83% fell within the Caucasian-associated ancestry cluster.

Study-level results: In vitro confirmation showed three CMV-associated chains to be CMV antigen specific.

Notes on this clone: The antigen is unknown.

Per germline, CDR1 SGHNT and CDR2 YENEEA. Trimming cost V 3 bases and J 2 bases, with 13 bases left between them. The CDR3 sequence is 15 residues long. The PCR contained 60 Vbeta and 13 Jbeta primers. The repertoire was sequenced with immunoSEQ multiplex PCR; TCRdb's copy has only in-frame clones and lacks some. There are 150,000 to 200,000 clones in the sample; 75% to 90% occur only once, and about 4% lies in the top ten. The receptor's source is a man in his fifties in good health and CMV-seropositive. The J gene is TRBJ1-1, the V gene TRBV11-3; D gene unclear. The sequenced sample was PBMCs. CDR3: CASSFRRGANTEAFF. CDR3 DNA sequence: TGTGCCAGCAGCTTTCGGCGGGGAGCAAACACTGAAGCTTTCTTT.